These T cell receptor beta chains were read from a single sample in a study of CD8 T cells in Susac syndrome. TCRdb recomputed calls from the immunoSEQ multiplex PCR reads with MiXCR, one row per CDR3 protein. The data show over 150,000 distinct CDR3 sequences, under 95% seen once. The sample taken for sequencing was CD4+ T cells from PBMCs. Source of these receptors: a human donor with multiple sclerosis. Each CDR3 is given with its conserved first and last residue. A D gene is named only where the DNA matches it firmly. Clone size is shown for a subset of rows, as once, few, many or a class of expanded clone.

D gene: NA; V gene: TRBV18; J gene: TRBJ2-5; clone size: once; CDR3 DNA: TGTGCCAGCTCACCAACCCGGGACCCTGTTCGGGAGACCCAGTACTTC; CDR3 protein: CASSPTRDPVRETQYF
D gene: TRBD1; V gene: TRBV20-1; J gene: TRBJ2-7; clone size: NA; CDR3 DNA: TGCAGTGCTCCTAGACAGGGAAGCCACGAGCAGTACTTC; CDR3 protein: CSAPRQGSHEQYF
D gene: NA; V gene: TRBV28; J gene: TRBJ1-5; clone size: NA; CDR3 DNA: TGTGTCGCGGGCGTTAGCAATCAGCCCCAGCATTTT; CDR3 protein: CVAGVSNQPQHF
D gene: NA; V gene: TRBV24-1; J gene: TRBJ2-3; clone size: NA; CDR3 DNA: TGTGCCACCAGTGACCCTCCCGAACTTGGCACAGATACGCAGTATTTT; CDR3 protein: CATSDPPELGTDTQYF
D gene: NA; V gene: TRBV3-1; J gene: TRBJ2-4; clone size: NA; CDR3 DNA: TGTGCCAGCAGCCTGCGAGGGGGGCTGGACATTCAGTACTTC; CDR3 protein: CASSLRGGLDIQYF
D gene: TRBD1; V gene: TRBV19; J gene: TRBJ1-2; clone size: NA; CDR3 DNA: TGTGCCAGTAGTATCAATGACAGGGGATACAGTGGCTACACCTTC; CDR3 protein: CASSINDRGYSGYTF
D gene: TRBD2; V gene: TRBV4-1; J gene: TRBJ2-1; clone size: NA; CDR3 DNA: TGCGCCAGCAGCCATCACGGGACTAACAATGAGCAGTTCTTC; CDR3 protein: CASSHHGTNNEQFF
D gene: NA; V gene: TRBV11-2; J gene: TRBJ2-7; clone size: NA; CDR3 DNA: TGTGCCAGCAGCTTATTCGGGGGCCACTACGAGCAGTACTTC; CDR3 protein: CASSLFGGHYEQYF
D gene: NA; V gene: TRBV7-2; J gene: TRBJ2-7; clone size: NA; CDR3 DNA: TGTGCCAGCAGCGTTGGGCGGGGATCCTACGAGCAGTACTTC; CDR3 protein: CASSVGRGSYEQYF
D gene: TRBD2; V gene: TRBV24-1; J gene: TRBJ2-1; clone size: NA; CDR3 DNA: TGTGCCACCGGTGGGGATAGCGGGAGTGGGGGGGAGCAGTTCTTC; CDR3 protein: CATGGDSGSGGEQFF
D gene: NA; V gene: TRBV7-2; J gene: TRBJ2-1; clone size: NA; CDR3 DNA: TGTGCCAGCACCCTCTCGGGGCAAAACTACAATGAGCAGTTCTTC; CDR3 protein: CASTLSGQNYNEQFF
D gene: NA; V gene: TRBV2; J gene: TRBJ1-6; clone size: NA; CDR3 DNA: TGTGCCAGCAGTGGGTGGCCTCCTTCGGCTTCACCCCTCCACTTT; CDR3 protein: CASSGWPPSASPLHF
D gene: NA; V gene: TRBV28; J gene: TRBJ1-1; clone size: NA; CDR3 DNA: TGTGCCAGCAGTTTAGGGGCTCTGCGGATGAACACTGAAGCTTTCTTT; CDR3 protein: CASSLGALRMNTEAFF
D gene: TRBD1; V gene: TRBV24-1; J gene: TRBJ2-5; clone size: NA; CDR3 DNA: TGTGCCACCGATACTTTCCTGACAGGGGAAGAGACCCAGTACTTC; CDR3 protein: CATDTFLTGEETQYF
D gene: NA; V gene: TRBV12-3/TRBV12-4; J gene: TRBJ2-3; clone size: NA; CDR3 DNA: TGCGCCAGCAGTTTAATCACAGATACGCAGTATTTT; CDR3 protein: CASSLITDTQYF
D gene: NA; V gene: TRBV6-2/TRBV6-3; J gene: TRBJ1-5; clone size: NA; CDR3 DNA: TGTGCCAGCAGGGACGAATATAGCAATCAGCCCCAGCATTTT; CDR3 protein: CASRDEYSNQPQHF
D gene: NA; V gene: TRBV24-1; J gene: TRBJ1-5; clone size: NA; CDR3 DNA: TGTGCCACCAGTGACGCAACGAATCAGCCCCAGCATTTT; CDR3 protein: CATSDATNQPQHF
D gene: NA; V gene: TRBV6-5; J gene: TRBJ2-5; clone size: NA; CDR3 DNA: TGTGCCAGCAGTTACCCTGGGGGCGGGGAGACCCAGTACTTC; CDR3 protein: CASSYPGGGETQYF
D gene: TRBD2; V gene: TRBV2; J gene: TRBJ2-7; clone size: NA; CDR3 DNA: TGTGCCAGCTATCCGGGACTACCAACCTACGAGCAGTACTTC; CDR3 protein: CASYPGLPTYEQYF
D gene: NA; V gene: TRBV21-1; J gene: TRBJ2-3; clone size: once; CDR3 DNA: TGTGCCAGCAGCCCCACCCGGACTAGCGGGAGGAGCCCAGATACGCAGTATTTT; CDR3 protein: CASSPTRTSGRSPDTQYF
D gene: NA; V gene: TRBV10-1; J gene: TRBJ1-1; clone size: NA; CDR3 DNA: TGCGCCAGCAGTGAAGGGGGGGCCTTGAACACTGAAGCTTTCTTT; CDR3 protein: CASSEGGALNTEAFF
D gene: TRBD2; V gene: TRBV29-1; J gene: TRBJ2-1; clone size: NA; CDR3 DNA: TGCAGCGTCGGACCTCGTACTAGCGCGAAATTTCAGAGCTCCTACAATGAGCAGTTCTTC; CDR3 protein: CSVGPRTSAKFQSSYNEQFF
D gene: NA; V gene: TRBV11-2; J gene: TRBJ1-2; clone size: NA; CDR3 DNA: TGTGCCAGCAGCTTAACGGCGACATTATATGGCTACACCTTC; CDR3 protein: CASSLTATLYGYTF
D gene: NA; V gene: TRBV7-9; J gene: TRBJ2-5; clone size: NA; CDR3 DNA: TGTGCCAGCAATGCACTGGGGGGTGCGGAGACCCAGTACTTC; CDR3 protein: CASNALGGAETQYF
D gene: TRBD2; V gene: TRBV29-1; J gene: TRBJ2-7; clone size: NA; CDR3 DNA: TGCAGCGTCGGGACTAGCAGCTCCTACGAGCAGTACTTC; CDR3 protein: CSVGTSSSYEQYF
D gene: NA; V gene: TRBV2; J gene: TRBJ2-2; clone size: once; CDR3 DNA: TGTGCCAGCAGTGAAGTCCTTAGTGCCGGGGAGCTGTTTTTT; CDR3 protein: CASSEVLSAGELFF
D gene: TRBD2; V gene: TRBV28; J gene: TRBJ2-1; clone size: NA; CDR3 DNA: TGTGCCAGCAGTTCGGGGGGGCCCTACAATGAGCAGTTCTTC; CDR3 protein: CASSSGGPYNEQFF
D gene: NA; V gene: TRBV4-1; J gene: TRBJ2-2; clone size: NA; CDR3 DNA: TGCGCCAGCAGCCAAGGCCCGATAGGGGGGAACACCGGGGAGCTGTTTTTT; CDR3 protein: CASSQGPIGGNTGELFF
D gene: NA; V gene: TRBV11-2; J gene: TRBJ2-7; clone size: NA; CDR3 DNA: TGTGCCAGCAGCTTAACGACCTCGGCCGAGCAGTACTTC; CDR3 protein: CASSLTTSAEQYF
D gene: TRBD1; V gene: TRBV27; J gene: TRBJ2-1; clone size: NA; CDR3 DNA: TGTGCCAGCAGTTCGCTTGGGACAGGAGACAATGAGCAGTTCTTC; CDR3 protein: CASSSLGTGDNEQFF
D gene: TRBD2; V gene: TRBV12-3/TRBV12-4; J gene: TRBJ2-5; clone size: NA; CDR3 DNA: TGTGCCAGCAGTTTCGCGGGAGGGCGAGAGACCCAGTACTTC; CDR3 protein: CASSFAGGRETQYF
D gene: TRBD2; V gene: TRBV6-1; J gene: TRBJ2-7; clone size: NA; CDR3 DNA: TGTGCCAGCAGTGCCACGCTAGCGGGATCTGCCTACGAGCAGTACTTC; CDR3 protein: CASSATLAGSAYEQYF
D gene: TRBD2; V gene: TRBV25-1; J gene: TRBJ2-5; clone size: NA; CDR3 DNA: TGTGCCAGCGGTACTAGCGCCCAAGAGACCCAGTACTTC; CDR3 protein: CASGTSAQETQYF
D gene: NA; V gene: TRBV27; J gene: TRBJ2-1; clone size: NA; CDR3 DNA: TGTGCCAGCAGTTTCACGACTATCCCCAATGAGCAGTTCTTC; CDR3 protein: CASSFTTIPNEQFF
D gene: NA; V gene: TRBV20-1; J gene: TRBJ1-6; clone size: NA; CDR3 DNA: TGCAGTGCTAGATTCGGCGGCTCACCCCCGGGATCACCCCTCCACTTT; CDR3 protein: CSARFGGSPPGSPLHF
D gene: NA; V gene: TRBV20-1; J gene: TRBJ2-7; clone size: NA; CDR3 DNA: TGCAGTGCCCACGTCGGTGGGGGGCGTGACTACGAGCAGTACTTC; CDR3 protein: CSAHVGGGRDYEQYF
D gene: NA; V gene: TRBV20-1; J gene: TRBJ2-4; clone size: NA; CDR3 DNA: TGCAGTGCTAGTAGGACGGACCATCTTCTAGCCAAAAACATTCAGTACTTC; CDR3 protein: CSASRTDHLLAKNIQYF
D gene: NA; V gene: TRBV5-1; J gene: TRBJ2-5; clone size: NA; CDR3 DNA: TGCGCCAGCAGACGGGATGTGGAAGAGACCCAGTACTTC; CDR3 protein: CASRRDVEETQYF
D gene: NA; V gene: TRBV7-2; J gene: TRBJ2-3; clone size: NA; CDR3 DNA: TGTGCCAGCAGCTCGGAGGTAGTAGATACGCAGTATTTT; CDR3 protein: CASSSEVVDTQYF
D gene: TRBD1; V gene: TRBV12-3/TRBV12-4; J gene: TRBJ2-1; clone size: NA; CDR3 DNA: TGTGCCAGCAGGGGGGGACAGGGGGCCCACAATGAGCAGTTCTTC; CDR3 protein: CASRGGQGAHNEQFF
D gene: NA; V gene: TRBV12-3/TRBV12-4; J gene: TRBJ2-2; clone size: NA; CDR3 DNA: TGTGCCAGCAGTCGTAGTGACACCGGGGAGCTGTTTTTT; CDR3 protein: CASSRSDTGELFF
D gene: NA; V gene: TRBV12-3/TRBV12-4; J gene: TRBJ2-3; clone size: NA; CDR3 DNA: TGTGCCAGCTACTCCGGGATACGCACAGATACGCAGTATTTT; CDR3 protein: CASYSGIRTDTQYF